Detailed here is one TCR beta chain. Clones were read by immunoSEQ multiplex PCR, and TCRdb kept only the in-frame ones, dropping some. The sample consists of 2.5 million or so clones, around nine tenths of them appearing once. The entry originates in a study of shared clonotypes between healthy human individuals. For the study at large: Every donor yielded three CD4 naive, three CD4 memory, two CD8 naive and one CD8 memory plate.

This CDR3 has 14 residues. Trimming at V came to 6 bases and at J to 4 bases, leaving 7 bases not matched to a gene. CDR1 LNHDA and CDR2 SQIVND come from the germline V gene (reference sequence). The receptor's source is a young man in good health. The gene calls are TRBV19 and TRBJ1-1, with 8 bases aligning to TRBD1. The specimen was naive CD4+ T cells sorted from blood. The sample's subset: CD45RA+ positively selected. The CDR3 is CASRRGQEGTEAFF. Written as DNA, the CDR3 is TGTGCCAGTAGACGGGGACAGGAGGGCACTGAAGCTTTCTTT. Variable domain in full (rest from reference TRBV19 and TRBJ1-1): DGGITQSPKYLFRKEGQNVTLSCEQNLNHDAMYWYRQDPGQGLRLIYYSQIVNDFQKGDIAEGYSVSREKKESFPLTVTSAQKNPTAFYLCASRRGQEGTEAFFGQGTRLTVV.